These T cell receptor beta chains were read from a single sample in a study of PD-1 blockade in mismatch repair-deficient tumors. Profiled with immunoSEQ multiplex PCR; TCRdb holds only in-frame clones, not every one. Among over 30,000 clones, 80% were seen once, and the ten largest hold about 3.7%. The sequences come from PBMCs, collected around 6 weeks after starting pembrolizumab. The receptors shown here come from an adult with mismatch repair-deficient cancer. Each CDR3 is given without its conserved first and last residue.

cdr3_length,v_call,cdr3_aa
11,TRBV11-3,ASSFTSLETQY
14,TRBV7-8,ASSPSPSGGTDTQY
12,TRBV7-9,ASSWDSSSYEQY
14,TRBV18,ASSPKLAGRTYEQY
12,TRBV5-1,ASSLVPGEQTQY
11,TRBV11-3,ASRREAPYEQY
10,TRBV18,ASSPVAGELF
12,TRBV27,ASSLYSGPYEQY
11,TRBV6-5,ASSSWRTGELF
15,TRBV18,ASSQDTPGQGSQPQH
11,TRBV6-6,ASSFGSGYGYT
12,TRBV6-5,ASRAGRPNTEAF
17,TRBV7-3,ASSLFPQGGPANTGELF
11,TRBV11-3,ASSLYRWDEQF
14,TRBV7-9,ASSLGQGALRDTQY
9,TRBV18,ASSTAGEQF
13,TRBV19,ASSRGLGESNEQF
13,TRBV6-1,ASRSGGNSGNTIY
15,TRBV28,ASSLSPYRVANTEAF
15,TRBV14,ASSRAFGGQYTGELF
13,TRBV25-1,ASSDPQGATGELF
13,TRBV11-2,ASSLVWDSSYEQY
14,TRBV6-1,ASSVRTSGVSYEQY
14,TRBV5-6,ASSLGTGVHFYGYT
13,TRBV9,ASSAGLAGSYEQY
12,TRBV7-9,ASSPGTALYGYT
12,TRBV29-1,SVEAGQTNTEAF
12,TRBV27,ASSFRQRNTEAF
11,TRBV4-1,ASSHDSGAGYT
9,TRBV30,AWSVRLTYT
13,TRBV28,ASSSGATGYEKLF
12,TRBV11-2,ASSLLAAPYEQY
13,TRBV6-1,ASSYLGGDNSPLH
12,TRBV30,AWTGTGNNQPQH
12,TRBV19,ASSIRGLDQPQH
13,TRBV5-1,ASSPGGGEDTEAF
16,TRBV4-1,ASSQGVAREGREETQY
12,TRBV2,ASKYRQGNSPLH
11,TRBV6-6,ASKLSYNSPLH
12,TRBV7-2,ASSFGGPANEQF
9,TRBV29-1,SVDPINTQY
13,TRBV6-4,ASSYRGGFEDTQY
13,TRBV27,ASTPDRGANQPQH
13,TRBV6-5,ASSVAGTSGYEQY